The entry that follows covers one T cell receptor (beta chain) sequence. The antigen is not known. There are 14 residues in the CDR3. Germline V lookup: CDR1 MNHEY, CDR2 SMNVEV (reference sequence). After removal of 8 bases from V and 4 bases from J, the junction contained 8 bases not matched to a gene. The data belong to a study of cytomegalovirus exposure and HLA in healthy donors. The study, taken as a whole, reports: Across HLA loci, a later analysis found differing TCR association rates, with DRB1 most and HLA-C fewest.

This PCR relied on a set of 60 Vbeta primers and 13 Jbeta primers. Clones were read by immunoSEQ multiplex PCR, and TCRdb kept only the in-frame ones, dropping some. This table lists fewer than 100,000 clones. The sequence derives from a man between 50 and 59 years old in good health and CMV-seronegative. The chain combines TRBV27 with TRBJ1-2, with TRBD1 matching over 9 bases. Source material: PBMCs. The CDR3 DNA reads TGTGCCAGCCGGGGGGACAGGGCTTTCTATGGCTACACCTTC. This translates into CASRGDRAFYGYTF.